This TCR beta chain emerged from a study of cytomegalovirus exposure and HLA in healthy donors. V lost 4 bases, J lost 1 base, and 12 bases lay in between. This CDR3 contains 15 residues. Germline V gene lookup returns CDR1 PRHDT and CDR2 FYEKMQ (reference sequence). Primers included in the PCR were 60 Vbeta and 13 Jbeta primers. Here immunoSEQ multiplex PCR was the method, and the copy in TCRdb shows in-frame clones only, minus some. This sample has roughly 130,000 clones, with over 70% found just once. This receptor was obtained from a man younger than 35 in good health and CMV-seronegative. The sequenced sample was PBMCs. The V and J genes are TRBV13 and TRBJ2-3; tentative D call: TRBD2 (7 bases). This CDR3 reads CASSSRGARTDTQYF. The CDR3 DNA sequence: TGTGCCAGCAGCTCACGGGGGGCCCGCACAGATACGCAGTATTTT.